This T cell receptor beta chain was sequenced for a study of blood T cell repertoires in COVID-19. CDR3 length: 13 amino acids. V was shortened by 4 bases and J by 2 bases, with 11 bases between the two germline ends. Germline CDR1 is GTSNPN and CDR2 is SVGIG (reference sequence). Using immunoSEQ multiplex PCR, the repertoire was profiled, and TCRdb retains in-frame clones only, with some absent. The sample contains over 85,000 clones, approximately 86% of which appear only once. The chain employs TRBV30 and TRBJ1-1; D remains ambiguous. This TCR came from a woman aged 80 or over with COVID-19, enrolled during active disease. The material sequenced was peripheral blood. The CDR3 region has the DNA TGTGCCTGGAACCCCCAGGTTAACACTGAAGCTTTCTTT. Protein: CAWNPQVNTEAFF.